What follows are 9 T cell receptor beta chains derived from one specimen sequenced in a study of shared clonotypes between healthy human individuals (TCRdb year 2020). Library prep was done by the immunoSEQ multiplex PCR assay. TCRdb took this table from immuneACCESS and kept in-frame rearrangements with V and J called. Such tables lack part of the clones; where checked against another copy, unresolved V genes explain under half of the gap, and the rest is unexplained. This sample has more than 1.2 million clones in its table, and approximately 98.5% of those were observed once. The top ten constitute approximately 0.4% of the sample. Sequencing was performed on naive CD4+ T cells sorted from blood. The cell subset or site label here, explained by the study, means: CD45RA+ positively selected. Source of these receptors: a man aged 30 to 39 in good health.

The chain uses TRBV18 and TRBJ1-5; 7 bases agree with TRBD1. V gave up 3 bases and J gave up 2 bases; unmatched junction bases: 7. The CDR3 sequence is 16 residues long. CDR1 KGHSH and CDR2 LQKENI come from the germline V gene. The CDR3, as DNA: TGTGCCAGCTCACCCCTACAGGGGTTGGGCAATCAGCCCCAGCATTTT. Its translation: CASSPLQGLGNQPQHF.

The CDR3 is CASSATGTPRGQETQYF. In DNA, the CDR3 is TGTGCCAGCAGCGCCACAGGGACTCCTAGGGGCCAAGAGACCCAGTACTTC. This sequence joins TRBV9 and TRBJ2-5; D is tentatively TRBD1 or TRBD2 (6 bases each). With 3 bases removed from V and 1 base from J, the gap between germline ends came to 19 bases. Germline V gene lookup returns CDR1 SGDLS and CDR2 YYNGEE. The CDR3 consists of 17 residues.

The chain is built from TRBV5-4 and TRBJ2-1; no clear D. The length of the CDR3 is 13 residues. Germline CDR1 reads SGHNT; CDR2 reads YYREEE (reference sequence). Deletions cut 3 bases from V and 4 bases from J, with 8 bases between. The CDR3 reads CASSSELYNEQFF. The CDR3 region has the DNA TGTGCCAGCAGCTCCGAACTATACAATGAGCAGTTCTTC.

V gene TRBV5-6 combines with J gene TRBJ2-5, with TRBD1 matching 8 bases. CDR3 length: 15 amino acids. Germline V gene sequence: CDR1 SGHDT, CDR2 YYEEEE. V lost 5 bases and J lost 3; bases outside the gene matches: 9. As DNA, the CDR3 is TGTGCCAGCAGTACGCCGGGACAGGCCAAAGAGACCCAGTACTTC. It specifies CASSTPGQAKETQYF.

Notes on this clone: The sample holds other DNA sequences that translate to the same CDR3. The CDR3 loop is CSARLLETQYF. The CDR3 DNA reads TGCAGTGCTAGACTGCTAGAGACCCAGTACTTC. The V and J genes are TRBV20-1 and TRBJ2-5; D call uncertain. CDR1 is DFQATT, CDR2 SNEGSKA, per germline (reference sequence). V was trimmed by 2 bases and J by 4 bases, leaving 5 bases between them. The CDR3 length is 11 residues.

The CDR3 DNA follows: TGTGCCAGCAGCTTAGAGGGGGTCGGAACTACAGATACGCAGTATTTT. This translates into CASSLEGVGTTDTQYF. V is TRBV11-2 and J is TRBJ2-3; the D gene could be TRBD1 or TRBD2 (5 bases each). The CDR3 sequence is 16 residues long. V lost 0 bases and J lost 3, with 13 bases in between. Looked up from germline, CDR1 is SGHAT and CDR2 is FQNNGV.

The chain combines TRBV7-9 with TRBJ2-1; no definite D call. V was clipped by 4 bases and J by 8 bases, with 18 bases between them. The CDR3 length is 15 residues. Germline CDR1 and CDR2: SEHNR and FQNEAQ (reference sequence). CDR3 protein: CASSSTSVRGHEQFF. The CDR3 DNA is TGTGCCAGCAGCTCAACCTCCGTACGCGGACATGAGCAGTTCTTC. Supplemented by reference TRBV7-9 and TRBJ2-1, the full variable domain reads DTGVSQNPRHKITKRGQNVTFRCDPISEHNRLYWYRQTLGQGPEFLTYFQNEAQLEKSRLLSDRFSAERPKGSFSTLEIQRTEQGDSAMYLCASSSTSVRGHEQFFGPGTRLTVL.

The chain is built from TRBV5-6 and TRBJ2-3; 9 bases map to TRBD1. Germline V gives CDR1 SGHDT, CDR2 YYEEEE. The V and J ends lost 7 bases and 2 bases, in that order; junction bases with no gene match: 5. The CDR3 runs to 14 residues. The CDR3 here is CASCDRGDTDTQYF. The CDR3 DNA reads TGTGCCAGCTGTGACAGGGGGGACACAGATACGCAGTATTTT.

CDR3 loop: CASSYPPGTTYEQYF. The CDR3 nucleotides read TGTGCCAGCAGTTACCCACCTGGGACCACCTACGAGCAGTACTTC. V and J are TRBV6-6 and TRBJ2-7; D assignment may be TRBD1 or TRBD2 (5 bases each). Per the germline V gene, CDR1 is MNHNY and CDR2 is SVGAGI (reference sequence). There are 15 residues in the CDR3. V was shortened by 2 bases and J by 2 bases, with 13 bases between the two germline ends.